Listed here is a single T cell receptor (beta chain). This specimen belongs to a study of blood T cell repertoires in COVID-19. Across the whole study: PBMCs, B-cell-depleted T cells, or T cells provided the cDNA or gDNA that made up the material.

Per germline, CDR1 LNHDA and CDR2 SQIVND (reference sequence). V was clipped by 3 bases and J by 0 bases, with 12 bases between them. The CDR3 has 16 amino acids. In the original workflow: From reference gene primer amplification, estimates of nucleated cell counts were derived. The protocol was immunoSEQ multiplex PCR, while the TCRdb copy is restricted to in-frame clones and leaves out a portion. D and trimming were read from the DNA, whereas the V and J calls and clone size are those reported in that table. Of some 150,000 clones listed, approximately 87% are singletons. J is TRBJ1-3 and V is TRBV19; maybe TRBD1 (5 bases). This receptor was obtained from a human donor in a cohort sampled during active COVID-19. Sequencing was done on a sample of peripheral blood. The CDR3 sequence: CASSIGGVDSGNTIYF. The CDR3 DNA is TGTGCCAGTAGTATTGGAGGGGTGGACTCTGGAAACACCATATATTTT.